The present TCR beta chain was sequenced within a study of T cell responses to AZD1222 COVID-19 vaccine. Germline V gene data show CDR1 as MDHEN and CDR2 as SYDVKM. Trimming removed 5 bases from V and 7 bases from J, with 29 bases in between. This CDR3 comprises 18 residues. Generated by immunoSEQ multiplex PCR, the TCRdb table keeps only in-frame clones and is missing some. The data hold approximately 61,000 clones, with about four fifths observed a single time. The origin of this receptor is an adult who received the AZD1222 COVID-19 vaccine. The chain joins TRBV28 to TRBJ1-2; D may be TRBD1 (6 bases). Material: peripheral blood, obtained 28 days after the second AZD1222 dose. The CDR3 is CASSPPTGTLLLKAGYTF. CDR3 bases: TGTGCCAGCAGTCCGCCGACCGGGACACTACTATTAAAGGCTGGCTACACCTTC.